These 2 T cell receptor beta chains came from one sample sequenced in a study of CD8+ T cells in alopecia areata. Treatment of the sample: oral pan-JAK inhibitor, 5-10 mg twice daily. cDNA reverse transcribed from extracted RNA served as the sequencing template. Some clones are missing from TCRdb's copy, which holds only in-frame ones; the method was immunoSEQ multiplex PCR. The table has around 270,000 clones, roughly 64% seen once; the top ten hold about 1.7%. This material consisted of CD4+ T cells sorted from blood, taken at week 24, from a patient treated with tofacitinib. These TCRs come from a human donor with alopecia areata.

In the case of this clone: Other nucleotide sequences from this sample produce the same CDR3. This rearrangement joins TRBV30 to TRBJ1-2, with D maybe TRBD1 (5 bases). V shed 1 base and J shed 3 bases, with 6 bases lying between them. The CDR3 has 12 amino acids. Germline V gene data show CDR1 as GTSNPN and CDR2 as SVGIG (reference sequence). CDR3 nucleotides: TGTGCCTGGAGTGGGGGGGACTATGGCTACACCTTC. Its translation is CAWSGGDYGYTF.

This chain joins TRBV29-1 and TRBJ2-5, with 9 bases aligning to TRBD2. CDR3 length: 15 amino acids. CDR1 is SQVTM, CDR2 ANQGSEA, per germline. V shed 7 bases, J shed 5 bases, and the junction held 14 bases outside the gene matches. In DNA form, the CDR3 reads TGCAGCGGACTGCCGACTAGCGGCGCTCGGGAGACCCAGTACTTC. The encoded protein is CSGLPTSGARETQYF. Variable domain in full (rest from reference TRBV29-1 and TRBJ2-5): SAVISQKPSRDICQRGTSLTIQCQVDSQVTMMFWYRQQPGQSLTLIATANQGSEATYESGFVIDKFPISRPNLTFSTLTVSNMSPEDSSIYLCSGLPTSGARETQYFGPGTRLLVL.